A single sample gave rise to the 26 T cell receptor beta chains below, sequenced in a study of blood T cell repertoires in COVID-19. TCRdb's table, derived via immunoSEQ multiplex PCR, lists solely in-frame clones and lacks some. The repertoire holds approximately 92,000 clones, with about 83% as singletons. Sequenced: peripheral blood. The receptors were sampled from an older woman with COVID-19, enrolled during active disease.

This clone came up once. The chain combines TRBV6-5 with TRBJ2-7; the D gene is possibly TRBD1 (5 bases). CDR3 length equals 14 residues. Germline CDR1 MNHEY, CDR2 SVGAGI. The V gene lost 0 bases and the J gene lost 2 bases, with 8 bases spanning the gap. CDR3 sequence (DNA): TGTGCCAGCAGTTACTCGATACAGGCCTACGAGCAGTACTTC. Translated: CASSYSIQAYEQYF.

This sequence joins TRBV5-5 and TRBJ1-5; D might be TRBD1 (5 bases). Germline CDR1 is SGHKS and CDR2 is YYEKEE (reference sequence). This CDR3 spans 15 amino acids. Trimming took off 0 bases at V and 2 bases at J, with 9 bases between the two ends. CDR3 amino acids: CASSLGRARNQPQHF. The CDR3 DNA reads as TGTGCCAGCAGCTTGGGCAGGGCGCGCAATCAGCCCCAGCATTTT.

The rearrangement joins TRBV6-1 to TRBJ1-5, with TRBD1 identical over 9 bases. CDR1 is MNHNS and CDR2 is SASEGT in the germline V gene. V gave up 3 bases and J gave up 2 bases; unmatched junction bases: 5. The CDR3 has 16 residues. The CDR3 is CASSDMGQGRNQPQHF. The CDR3 DNA reads TGTGCCAGCAGTGATATGGGACAGGGTCGCAATCAGCCCCAGCATTTT.

This chain joins TRBV4-3 and TRBJ2-6; tentative D call: TRBD2 (5 bases). V lost 6 bases, J lost 0 bases, and 9 bases lay in between. Per the germline V gene, CDR1 is LGHNA and CDR2 is YSLEER. This CDR3 spans 15 amino acids. The CDR3 DNA reads as TGCGCCAGCAGGCCAGCGGTCTCTGGGGCCAACGTCCTGACTTTC. Protein sequence: CASRPAVSGANVLTF.

The V call is TRBV11-2, the J call TRBJ1-1; D not resolved. The germline V gene encodes CDR1 SGHAT and CDR2 FQNNGV. V shed 5 bases and J shed 0 bases, with 10 bases lying between them. This CDR3 has 14 amino acids. This chain's CDR3 is CASSPGEMNTEAFF. DNA of the CDR3: TGTGCCAGCAGCCCGGGAGAGATGAACACTGAAGCTTTCTTT.

The sample holds one count of this clone. The chain recombines TRBV5-6 with TRBJ2-1; tentative D call: TRBD1 (5 bases). V was trimmed by 1 base and J by 1 base, leaving 12 bases between them. This CDR3 is built from 16 residues. The germline CDR1 and CDR2 sequences are SGHDT and YYEEEE. This CDR3 reads CASSLRVTASYNEQFF. In DNA, the CDR3 is TGTGCCAGCAGCTTGAGGGTGACAGCGTCCTACAATGAGCAGTTCTTC.

The chain joins TRBV11-2 to TRBJ1-1; 10 bases are a match to TRBD1. J lost 4 bases, V lost 6 bases, and 17 bases had no gene match. Germline-derived CDR1 and CDR2 are SGHAT and FQNNGV. This CDR3 comprises 18 residues. The CDR3 reads CASSDIFRDRGGGTEAFF. The CDR3 DNA reads TGTGCCAGCAGTGACATCTTCCGGGACAGGGGAGGTGGCACTGAAGCTTTCTTT.

V gene TRBV2 combines with J gene TRBJ2-4; D is perhaps TRBD2 (5 bases). The V end lost 6 bases, the J end lost 8 bases, and 8 bases lay between the germline ends. The CDR3 consists of 11 residues. Germline CDR1 SNHLY, CDR2 FYNNEI. The CDR3 loop reads CASSPRDIQYF. DNA of the CDR3: TGTGCCAGCAGCCCGCGGGACATTCAGTACTTC.

The chain links TRBV28 to TRBJ1-2, with TRBD1 matching over 12 bases. Germline loops: CDR1 MDHEN, CDR2 SYDVKM. J was trimmed by 8 bases and V by 1 base; bases with no gene match: 5. This CDR3 has 15 residues. In DNA, the CDR3 is TGTGCCAGCAGTTTATCGGGACAGGGGGCTGGAGGCTACACCTTC. This encodes CASSLSGQGAGGYTF.

The chain has TRBV5-1 and TRBJ2-1; no definite D call. Germline CDR1 is SGHRS and CDR2 is YFSETQ. The CDR3 is 16 amino acids. V was trimmed by 4 bases and J by 0 bases, leaving 14 bases between them. The CDR3 DNA reads as TGCGCCAGCAGCGTGGCACTTTCGAGCTCCTACAATGAGCAGTTCTTC. It encodes CASSVALSSSYNEQFF.

V usage is TRBV9 and J usage is TRBJ2-5; 10 bases match TRBD1. V lost 1 base to trimming and J lost 2 bases; unmatched junction nucleotides: 8. Germline V CDR1 and CDR2: SGDLS, YYNGEE. CDR3 length: 17 residues. CDR3 loop: CASSVSPPGQGQETQYF. Here the CDR3 DNA reads TGTGCCAGCAGCGTAAGCCCGCCGGGACAGGGGCAAGAGACCCAGTACTTC.

The chain recombines TRBV9 with TRBJ2-5; 8 nucleotides line up with TRBD2. V lost 0 bases and J lost 2; bases outside the gene matches: 6. The CDR3 sequence is 16 residues long. CDR1 SGDLS and CDR2 YYNGEE come from the germline V gene. This CDR3 is CASSVATAGVQETQYF. DNA of the CDR3: TGTGCCAGCAGCGTAGCTACAGCGGGGGTACAAGAGACCCAGTACTTC.

V usage is TRBV19 and J usage is TRBJ2-3; D uncertain. Germline CDR1 reads LNHDA; CDR2 reads SQIVND (reference sequence). V dropped 1 base and J dropped 6 bases, with 8 bases sitting between them. This CDR3 region has 13 residues. CDR3 loop: CASSIASSDTQYF. CDR3 in DNA: TGTGCCAGTAGTATAGCCTCCTCCGATACGCAGTATTTT.

This chain uses TRBV18 with TRBJ2-7, with TRBD2 matching 10 bases. Germline V CDR1 and CDR2: KGHSH, LQKENI. The CDR3 sequence is 15 residues long. With V trimmed by 2 bases and J by 6 bases, 7 bases remained unmatched. Here the CDR3 reads CASSPASGGASEQYF. CDR3 DNA sequence: TGTGCCAGCTCACCAGCAAGCGGGGGGGCATCCGAGCAGTACTTC.

This chain connects TRBV7-9 to TRBJ2-3; unclear D gene. Trimming cost V 5 bases and J 3 bases, with 9 bases left between them. The CDR3 runs to 13 residues. Germline V gene sequence: CDR1 SEHNR, CDR2 FQNEAQ (reference sequence). In DNA form, the CDR3 reads TGTGCCAGCAGCGGTAGTGTAACAGATACGCAGTATTTT. Translation: CASSGSVTDTQYF.

The chain recombines TRBV7-2 with TRBJ1-4, with a weak D call TRBD1 (6 bases). The length of the CDR3 is 14 residues. V was clipped by 2 bases and J by 8 bases, with 12 bases between them. Per the germline V gene, CDR1 is SGHTA and CDR2 is FQGNSA. The DNA for the CDR3 is TGTGCCAGCAGCTTATGGGACACTGGAGAAAAACTGTTTTTT. Translating it yields CASSLWDTGEKLFF. Looking up the rest from reference TRBV7-2 and TRBJ1-4 gives the full variable domain: GAGVSQSPSNKVTEKGKDVELRCDPISGHTALYWYRQSLGQGLEFLIYFQGNSAPDKSGLPSDRFSAERTGGSVSTLTIQRTQQEDSAVYLCASSLWDTGEKLFFGSGTQLSVL.

The rearrangement links TRBV5-4 to TRBJ2-1, with 10 bases that match TRBD1. This CDR3 comprises 15 residues. Trimming cost V 4 bases and J 1 base; bases outside gene matches: 2. Germline CDR1 reads SGHNT; CDR2 reads YYREEE (reference sequence). CDR3 loop: CASSADRGSYNEQFF. CDR3 DNA sequence: TGTGCCAGCAGCGCGGACAGGGGGTCCTACAATGAGCAGTTCTTC.

V gene TRBV6-6 combines with J gene TRBJ1-1; D uncertain. The CDR3 length is 13 residues. Germline lookup yields CDR1 MNHNY and CDR2 SVGAGI (reference sequence). V dropped 0 bases and J dropped 7 bases, with 9 bases sitting between them. For the CDR3, the DNA is TGTGCCAGCAGTTACTCGAATACAGATGAAGCTTTCTTT. Translated, it gives CASSYSNTDEAFF.

The V gene is TRBV7-9, the J gene TRBJ2-7, with TRBD1 identical over 8 bases. The CDR3 totals 15 residues. In germline, CDR1 is SEHNR, CDR2 FQNEAQ (reference sequence). The J segment lost 2 bases and the V segment lost 4 bases, leaving 7 bases of the junction unmatched. The CDR3 here is CASSSGQGGTYEQYF. The CDR3 coding sequence is TGTGCCAGCAGCTCCGGACAGGGCGGGACCTACGAGCAGTACTTC.

This clone was observed a few times. The chain links TRBV11-3 to TRBJ2-3, with 11 bases aligning to TRBD2. The CDR3 extends over 16 amino acids. The germline V gene encodes CDR1 SGHNT and CDR2 YENEEA. J lost 0 bases, V lost 1 base, and 0 bases had no gene match. The chain's CDR3 is CASSLGLAGSTDTQYF. The CDR3 nucleotides read TGTGCCAGCAGCTTAGGACTAGCGGGGAGCACAGATACGCAGTATTTT. The full variable domain, with the rest looked up from reference TRBV11-3 and TRBJ2-3, is EAGVVQSPRYKIIEKKQPVAFWCNPISGHNTLYWYLQNLGQGPELLIRYENEEAVDDSQLPKDRFSAERLKGVDSTLKIQPAELGDSAVYLCASSLGLAGSTDTQYFGPGTRLTVL.

The chain uses TRBV18 and TRBJ1-1; weak D call: TRBD1 (5 bases). Trimming removed 3 bases from V and 7 bases from J, with 15 bases in between. Germline V CDR1 and CDR2: KGHSH, LQKENI. This CDR3 has 14 residues. Here the CDR3 reads CASSPFSGQGEAFF. CDR3 DNA: TGTGCCAGCTCACCTTTTTCCGGACAAGGTGAAGCTTTCTTT. The complete variable domain, with remaining parts taken from reference TRBV18 and TRBJ1-1, reads NAGVMQNPRHLVRRRGQEARLRCSPMKGHSHVYWYRQLPEEGLKFMVYLQKENIIDESGMPKERFSAEFPKEGPSILRIQQVVRGDSAAYFCASSPFSGQGEAFFGQGTRLTVV.

The chain employs TRBV18 and TRBJ2-6, with D tentatively TRBD1 (6 bases). Trimming left V 4 bases short and J 2 bases short, with 9 bases between. This CDR3 contains 15 residues. Germline CDR1 is KGHSH and CDR2 is LQKENI. The CDR3 protein is CASSLTGPGANVLTF. CDR3 nucleotide sequence: TGTGCCAGCTCACTAACAGGGCCTGGGGCCAACGTCCTGACTTTC.

The chain employs TRBV11-1 and TRBJ1-1; TRBD1 might be the D (5 bases). This CDR3 comprises 13 residues. Between the trimmed V and J ends, which lost 4 bases and 7 bases, there was a span of 13 bases. The germline CDR1 and CDR2 sequences are SGHAT and FQDESV (reference sequence). The CDR3 region has the DNA TGTGCCAGCAGCTGGGGACGGACTAATGAAGCTTTCTTT. Protein product: CASSWGRTNEAFF.

A single count supports this clone. The chain employs TRBV7-9 and TRBJ2-6; perhaps TRBD2 as D (7 bases). Germline V gene sequence: CDR1 SEHNR, CDR2 FQNEAQ (reference sequence). Trimming pared 9 bases from V and 1 base from J, leaving 16 bases between. The CDR3 has 16 amino acids. CDR3 coding DNA: TGTGCCAGTCTAAGGGGAGGGGGATCTGGGGCCAACGTCCTGACTTTC. Translated, it gives CASLRGGGSGANVLTF.

The chain is built from TRBV28 and TRBJ1-2, with 8 bases identical to TRBD1. Trimming took 0 bases from V and 4 from J; bases not matched to a gene: 10. The CDR3 contains 17 residues. Germline CDR1 is MDHEN and CDR2 is SYDVKM. The CDR3 region has the DNA TGTGCCAGCAGTTTATGGGACAGGGCTCTTATTAGCTATGGCTACACCTTC. Translating gives CASSLWDRALISYGYTF.

The chain employs TRBV5-4 and TRBJ1-5, with TRBD1 as a possible D gene (6 bases). Trimming pared 0 bases from V and 7 bases from J, leaving 8 bases between. The V gene's germline CDR1 is SGHNT and CDR2 YYREEE (reference sequence). This CDR3 comprises 13 residues. CDR3: CASSLGQDQPQHF. The CDR3 coding sequence is TGTGCCAGCAGCTTGGGACAGGACCAGCCCCAGCATTTT.